The present T cell receptor (beta chain) was sequenced within a study of blood T cells in healthy people across ages. Using a J-beta primer mix together with a sample-barcoded 5' primer, a second PCR was run for 7 to 11 cycles. A 12-random-nucleotide template-switch adaptor tagged each cDNA molecule. TCRdb processed the 5' RACE reads anew with MiXCR; each CDR3 protein has one entry. The table has roughly 1,700,000 distinct CDR3 sequences, 28% seen once. V lost 3 bases to trimming and J lost 9 bases, with 3 bases between them. Germline values: CDR1 SQVTM, CDR2 ANQGSEA. This CDR3 contains 9 residues. The sequenced sample consisted of blood. This sequence was found in a woman aged 30 to 39 in good health. The rearrangement uses TRBV29-1 and TRBJ1-3; D uncertain. In DNA form, the CDR3 reads TGCAGCGTTGAGGTCACCATATATTTT. Amino acids: CSVEVTIYF.